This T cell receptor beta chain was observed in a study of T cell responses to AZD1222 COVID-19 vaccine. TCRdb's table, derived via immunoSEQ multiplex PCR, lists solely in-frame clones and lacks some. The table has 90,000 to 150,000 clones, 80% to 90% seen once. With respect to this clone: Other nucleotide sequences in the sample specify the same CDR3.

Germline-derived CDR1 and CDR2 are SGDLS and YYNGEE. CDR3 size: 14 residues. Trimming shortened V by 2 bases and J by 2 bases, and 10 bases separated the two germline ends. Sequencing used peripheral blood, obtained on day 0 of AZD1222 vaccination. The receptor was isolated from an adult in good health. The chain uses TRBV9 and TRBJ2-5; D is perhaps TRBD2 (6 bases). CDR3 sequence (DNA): TGTGCCAGCAGCGTTGAAGGGAGGCAAGAGACCCAGTACTTC. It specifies CASSVEGRQETQYF.